Listed below are T cell receptor beta chains from one sample, sequenced in a study of T-cell memory formation after mild COVID-19. In TCRdb, the 5' RACE reads were re-called with MiXCR into one record per CDR3 protein. The table includes roughly 480,000 distinct CDR3 sequences, about 23% detected once. The sequencing sample was made of PBMCs or a T cell subset sorted from them (not recorded which). The receptor set was obtained from an adult woman who had mild COVID-19 (a few samples of this study predate the infection). Cell type and time point are not known. Each CDR3 is given without its conserved first and last residue.

J: TRBJ2-6; V: TRBV7-6; CDR3: ASSHRTGNSGANVLT
J: TRBJ2-3; V: TRBV4-1; CDR3: ASSQWTSRDTQY
J: TRBJ1-2; V: TRBV4-2; CDR3: ASSQGNGNPAGYGYT
J: TRBJ2-7; V: TRBV7-3; CDR3: ASSPIGGVNEQY
J: TRBJ2-2; V: TRBV6-5; CDR3: ASKSRRNTGELF
J: TRBJ2-3; V: TRBV5-1; CDR3: ASRGGTLHTDTQY
J: TRBJ2-3; V: TRBV18; CDR3: ASSPYAEDTQY
J: TRBJ2-3; V: TRBV7-6; CDR3: ASSPTWEGLAGSDTQY
J: TRBJ2-3; V: TRBV24-1; CDR3: ATSVRGDTQY
J: TRBJ2-7; V: TRBV7-9; CDR3: ASSLGQLHGEQY
J: TRBJ1-2; V: TRBV5-1; CDR3: ASRDRKGTNYGYT
J: TRBJ2-1; V: TRBV4-3; CDR3: ASSQQGLAGVNEQF
J: TRBJ2-7; V: TRBV4-3; CDR3: ASSQEVTGGSYEQY
J: TRBJ2-2; V: TRBV5-1; CDR3: ASSPGLNPGELF
J: TRBJ2-7; V: TRBV20-1; CDR3: SARKRGTHYEQY
J: TRBJ2-1; V: TRBV2; CDR3: ASSGGRGQHNEQF
J: TRBJ2-2; V: TRBV3-1; CDR3: ASSHLAGRRTGELF
J: TRBJ1-1; V: TRBV27; CDR3: ASSTRSRGGGEAF
J: TRBJ1-3; V: TRBV10-3; CDR3: AISEPQGANTIY
J: TRBJ1-1; V: TRBV11-2; CDR3: ASSLDPRVNTEAF
J: TRBJ1-4; V: TRBV12-3/TRBV12-4; CDR3: ASSPRGQTEKLF
J: TRBJ1-1; V: TRBV2; CDR3: AKLQGDTEAF
J: TRBJ2-1; V: TRBV4-2; CDR3: ASSQPGHRNEQF
J: TRBJ2-3; V: TRBV24-1; CDR3: ATSDRGQGGRDTQY
J: TRBJ2-1; V: TRBV24-1; CDR3: ATRSSGQGTTIRRYNEQF
J: TRBJ2-5; V: TRBV11-2; CDR3: ASSLDTTGRGVQETQY
J: TRBJ1-1; V: TRBV4-1; CDR3: ASSTRPSQGVNTEAF
J: TRBJ2-7; V: TRBV5-1; CDR3: ASSLDVDSQYEQY
J: TRBJ2-7; V: TRBV6-1; CDR3: ASSERYRGREQY
J: TRBJ1-5; V: TRBV4-1; CDR3: ASSQDLRGLKEPQH
J: TRBJ2-7; V: TRBV6-1; CDR3: ASSPRDRTTYEQY
J: TRBJ2-5; V: TRBV5-6; CDR3: ASSLGWDDWQETQY
J: TRBJ1-4; V: TRBV4-1; CDR3: ASSSQGDNEKLF
J: TRBJ2-1; V: TRBV5-1; CDR3: ASSLSLGSEQF
J: TRBJ2-1; V: TRBV5-1; CDR3: ASSLAGATPGTFSYNEQF
J: TRBJ2-5; V: TRBV5-1; CDR3: ASSLSEGQLQETQY
J: TRBJ1-1; V: TRBV5-1; CDR3: ASRSGGGYTEAF
J: TRBJ2-1; V: TRBV5-1; CDR3: ASSPGLAGVVVDEQF
J: TRBJ2-7; V: TRBV9; CDR3: ASSVGAGKFYEQY
J: TRBJ2-3; V: TRBV12-3/TRBV12-4; CDR3: ASSLGLEDTQY
J: TRBJ2-5; V: TRBV20-1; CDR3: SAKGLAGAETQY
J: TRBJ1-3; V: TRBV7-2; CDR3: ASSLAIFSGNTIY
J: TRBJ2-1; V: TRBV7-8; CDR3: ASSLAARRSSYNEQF
J: TRBJ1-5; V: TRBV6-1; CDR3: ASRWGTGYSNQPQH
J: TRBJ2-1; V: TRBV6-2/TRBV6-3; CDR3: ASREERGAYNEQF
J: TRBJ2-3; V: TRBV6-5; CDR3: ASTKAGSSTDTQY
J: TRBJ2-5; V: TRBV6-2/TRBV6-3; CDR3: ASSYSGDREETQY
J: TRBJ2-1; V: TRBV6-2/TRBV6-3; CDR3: ASISGLVSYNEQF
J: TRBJ2-7; V: TRBV10-3; CDR3: AIADRGNYEQY
J: TRBJ2-4; V: TRBV7-2; CDR3: ASSSRTELAKNIQY
J: TRBJ2-7; V: TRBV10-3; CDR3: AISDMSYEQY
J: TRBJ2-1; V: TRBV11-2; CDR3: ASSDLGLAGGLRPHEQF
J: TRBJ1-1; V: TRBV7-2; CDR3: ASGDPNTEAF
J: TRBJ2-1; V: TRBV6-4; CDR3: ASSAQTSGLIYNEQF
J: TRBJ2-1; V: TRBV6-5; CDR3: ASSYWGDEQF
J: TRBJ1-2; V: TRBV19; CDR3: ASRPVGGQGSNYGYT
J: TRBJ2-7; V: TRBV4-1; CDR3: ASSQGQGPRYEQY
J: TRBJ1-2; V: TRBV7-9; CDR3: ASSLAGGRGGYT
J: TRBJ1-6; V: TRBV5-1; CDR3: ASSLGTGDSHNSPLH